This T cell receptor (beta chain) was captured in a study of blood T cell repertoires in COVID-19. Germline loops: CDR1 SGHRS, CDR2 YFSETQ. This CDR3 region has 17 residues. The V gene end was trimmed by 3 bases and the J gene end by 5 bases; junction bases not matched to a gene: 8. This clone was observed once. In the original analysis: Reference gene primer amplification yielded estimated nucleated cell counts. Method: immunoSEQ multiplex PCR; TCRdb's copy keeps in-frame clones and lacks some. V and J calls and clone size come straight from that table; D and trimming were deduced from the DNA. The table has 250,000 to 300,000 clones, around 85% seen once.

The chain has TRBV5-1 and TRBJ2-3; the match to TRBD2 covers 14 bases. This TCR was sampled from a woman aged 25 to 39 with COVID-19, enrolled during active disease. The material sequenced was peripheral blood. The CDR3 region is CASSSLTGTSGGDTQYF. CDR3 in DNA: TGCGCCAGCAGCTCGCTTACCGGGACTAGCGGGGGAGATACGCAGTATTTT.